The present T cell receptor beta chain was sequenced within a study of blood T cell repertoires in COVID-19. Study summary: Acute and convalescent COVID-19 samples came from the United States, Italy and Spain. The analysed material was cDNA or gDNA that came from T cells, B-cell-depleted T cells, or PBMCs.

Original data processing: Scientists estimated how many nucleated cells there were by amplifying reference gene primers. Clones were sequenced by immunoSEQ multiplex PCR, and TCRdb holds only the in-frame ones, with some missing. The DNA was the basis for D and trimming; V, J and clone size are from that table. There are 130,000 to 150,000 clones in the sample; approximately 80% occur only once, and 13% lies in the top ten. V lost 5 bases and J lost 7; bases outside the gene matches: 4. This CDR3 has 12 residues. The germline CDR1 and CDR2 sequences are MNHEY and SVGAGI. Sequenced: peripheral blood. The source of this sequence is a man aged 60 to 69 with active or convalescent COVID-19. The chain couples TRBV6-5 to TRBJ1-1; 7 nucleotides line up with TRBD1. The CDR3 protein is CASSRTGVEAFF. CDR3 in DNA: TGTGCCAGCAGTCGTACAGGGGTTGAAGCTTTCTTT.